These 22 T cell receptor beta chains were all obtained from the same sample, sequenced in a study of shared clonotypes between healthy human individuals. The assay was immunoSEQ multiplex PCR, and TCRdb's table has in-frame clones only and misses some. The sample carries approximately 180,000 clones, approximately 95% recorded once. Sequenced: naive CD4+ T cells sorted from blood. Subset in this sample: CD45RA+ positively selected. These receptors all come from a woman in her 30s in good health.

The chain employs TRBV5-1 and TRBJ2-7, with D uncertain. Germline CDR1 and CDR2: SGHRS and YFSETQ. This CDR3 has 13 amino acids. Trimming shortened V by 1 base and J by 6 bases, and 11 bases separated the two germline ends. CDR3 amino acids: CASSLYTDAEQYF. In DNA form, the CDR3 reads TGCGCCAGCAGCTTGTATACGGACGCCGAGCAGTACTTC.

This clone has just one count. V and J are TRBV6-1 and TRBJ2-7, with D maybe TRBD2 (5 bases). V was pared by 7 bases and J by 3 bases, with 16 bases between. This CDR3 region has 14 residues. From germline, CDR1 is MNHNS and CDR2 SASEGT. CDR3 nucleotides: TGTGCCAGCATCTGGGAGTCCGGGGACTACGAGCAGTACTTC. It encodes CASIWESGDYEQYF.

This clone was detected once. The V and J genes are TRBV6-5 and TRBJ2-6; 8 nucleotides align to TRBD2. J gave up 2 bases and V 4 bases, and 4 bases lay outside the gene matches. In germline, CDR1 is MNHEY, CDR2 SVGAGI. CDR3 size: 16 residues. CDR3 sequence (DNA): TGTGCCAGCAGTTTCGGGACTAGGACTGGGGCCAACGTCCTGACTTTC. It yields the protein CASSFGTRTGANVLTF.

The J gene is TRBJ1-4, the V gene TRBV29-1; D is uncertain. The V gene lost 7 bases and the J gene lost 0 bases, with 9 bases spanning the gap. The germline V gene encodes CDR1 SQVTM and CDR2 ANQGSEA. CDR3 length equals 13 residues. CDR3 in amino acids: CSALSATNEKLFF. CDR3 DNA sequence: TGCAGCGCCTTAAGTGCAACTAATGAAAAACTGTTTTTT.

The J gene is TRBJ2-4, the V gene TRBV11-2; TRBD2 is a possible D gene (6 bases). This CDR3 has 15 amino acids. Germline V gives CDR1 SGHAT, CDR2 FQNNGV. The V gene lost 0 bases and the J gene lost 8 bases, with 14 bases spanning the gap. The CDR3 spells CASSLDRAGLYIQYF. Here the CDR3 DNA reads TGTGCCAGCAGCTTAGACAGGGCGGGATTATACATTCAGTACTTC.

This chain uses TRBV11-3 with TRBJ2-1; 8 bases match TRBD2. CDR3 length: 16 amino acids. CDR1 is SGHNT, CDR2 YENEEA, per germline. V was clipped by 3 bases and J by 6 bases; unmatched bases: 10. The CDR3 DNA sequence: TGTGCCAGCAGCTTTGGTGGCGGGAGGAAGGTCAATGAGCAGTTCTTC. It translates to CASSFGGGRKVNEQFF.

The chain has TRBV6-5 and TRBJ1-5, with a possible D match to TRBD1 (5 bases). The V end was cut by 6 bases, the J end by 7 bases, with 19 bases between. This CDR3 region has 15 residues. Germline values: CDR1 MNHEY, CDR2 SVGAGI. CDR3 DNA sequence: TGTGCCAGCAGCCCAGTGAGTACCGGGGGGCAGCCCCAGCATTTT. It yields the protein CASSPVSTGGQPQHF.

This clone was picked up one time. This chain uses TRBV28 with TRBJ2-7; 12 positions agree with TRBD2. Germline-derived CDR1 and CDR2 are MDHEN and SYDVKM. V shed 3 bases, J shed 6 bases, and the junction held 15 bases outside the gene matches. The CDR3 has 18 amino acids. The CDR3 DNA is TGTGCCAGCAGTTTCCGGGGCACTAGCGGGAGGTCTCTTCGCGAGCAGTACTTC. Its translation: CASSFRGTSGRSLREQYF.

The DNA for the CDR3 is TGCGCCAGCAGCCAGGGACTAGCGACACCCTACGAGCAGTACTTC. Protein product: CASSQGLATPYEQYF. The chain recombines TRBV4-1 with TRBJ2-7; 10 positions match TRBD2. This CDR3 comprises 15 residues. J lost 2 bases, V lost 3 bases, and 4 bases had no gene match. Germline assignment: CDR1 MGHRA and CDR2 YSYEKL.

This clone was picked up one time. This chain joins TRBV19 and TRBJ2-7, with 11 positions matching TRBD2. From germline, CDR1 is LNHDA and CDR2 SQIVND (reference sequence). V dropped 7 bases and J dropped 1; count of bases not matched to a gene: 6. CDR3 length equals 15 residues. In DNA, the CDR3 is TGTGCCAGTACCGCGGGACTAGCGGAATCCTACGAGCAGTACTTC. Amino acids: CASTAGLAESYEQYF.

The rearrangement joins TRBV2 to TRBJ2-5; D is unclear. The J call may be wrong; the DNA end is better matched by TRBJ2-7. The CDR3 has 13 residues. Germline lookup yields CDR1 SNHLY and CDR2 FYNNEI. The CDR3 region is CASPRLRRNEQYF. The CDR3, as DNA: TGTGCCAGTCCCCGGCTTCGAAGAAACGAGCAGTACTTC.

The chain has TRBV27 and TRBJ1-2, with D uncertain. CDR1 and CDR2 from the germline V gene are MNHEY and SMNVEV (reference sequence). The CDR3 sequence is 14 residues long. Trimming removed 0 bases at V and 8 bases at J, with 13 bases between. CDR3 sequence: CASSLSDGFSGYTF. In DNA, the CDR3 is TGTGCCAGCAGTTTATCTGACGGCTTTAGCGGCTACACCTTC.

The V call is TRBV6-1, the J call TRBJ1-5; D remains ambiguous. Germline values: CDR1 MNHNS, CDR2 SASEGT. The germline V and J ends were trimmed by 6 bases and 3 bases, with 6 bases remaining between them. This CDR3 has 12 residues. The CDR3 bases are TGTGCCAGCAGGGGATTCAATCAGCCCCAGCATTTT. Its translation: CASRGFNQPQHF.

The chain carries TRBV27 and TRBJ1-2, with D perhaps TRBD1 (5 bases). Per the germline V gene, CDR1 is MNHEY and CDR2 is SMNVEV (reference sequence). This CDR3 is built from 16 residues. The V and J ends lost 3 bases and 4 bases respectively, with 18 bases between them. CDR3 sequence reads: CASSFDAGSTIYGYTF. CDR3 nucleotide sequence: TGTGCCAGCAGTTTCGATGCAGGGAGCACTATCTATGGCTACACCTTC.

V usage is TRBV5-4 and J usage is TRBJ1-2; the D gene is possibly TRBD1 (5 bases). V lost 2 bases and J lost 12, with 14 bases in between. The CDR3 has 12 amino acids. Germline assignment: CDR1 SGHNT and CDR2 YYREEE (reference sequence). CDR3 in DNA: TGTGCCAGCAGCTTTGAAGTCAGGGTACACACCTTC. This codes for CASSFEVRVHTF.

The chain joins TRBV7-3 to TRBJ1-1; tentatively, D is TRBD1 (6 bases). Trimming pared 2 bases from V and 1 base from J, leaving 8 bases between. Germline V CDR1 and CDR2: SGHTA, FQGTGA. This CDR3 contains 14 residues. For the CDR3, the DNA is TGTGCCAGCAGCTTACACAGGGCGAACACTGAAGCTTTCTTT. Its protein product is CASSLHRANTEAFF. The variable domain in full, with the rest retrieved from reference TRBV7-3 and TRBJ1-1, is GAGVSQTPSNKVTEKGKYVELRCDPISGHTALYWYRQSLGQGPEFLIYFQGTGAADDSGLPNDRFFAVRPEGSVSTLKIQRTERGDSAVYLCASSLHRANTEAFFGQGTRLTVV.

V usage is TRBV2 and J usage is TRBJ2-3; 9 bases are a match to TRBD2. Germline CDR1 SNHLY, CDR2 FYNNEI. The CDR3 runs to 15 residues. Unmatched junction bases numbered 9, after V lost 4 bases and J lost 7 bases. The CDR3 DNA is TGTGCCAGCAGTGTTAGCGGGAGAAGGAGGAATACGCAGTATTTT. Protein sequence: CASSVSGRRRNTQYF.

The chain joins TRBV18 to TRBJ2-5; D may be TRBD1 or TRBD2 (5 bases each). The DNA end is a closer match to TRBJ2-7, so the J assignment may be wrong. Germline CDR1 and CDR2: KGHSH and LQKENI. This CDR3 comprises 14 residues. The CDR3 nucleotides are TGTGCCAGCTCAGATCTTCAGGGACGCTACGAGCAGTACTTC. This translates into CASSDLQGRYEQYF.

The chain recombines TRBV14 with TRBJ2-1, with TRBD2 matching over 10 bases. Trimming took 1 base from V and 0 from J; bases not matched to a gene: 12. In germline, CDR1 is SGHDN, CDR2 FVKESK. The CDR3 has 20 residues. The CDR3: CASSQGSRLAGDASYNEQFF. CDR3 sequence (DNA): TGTGCCAGCAGCCAAGGGTCCCGTCTAGCGGGAGATGCCTCCTACAATGAGCAGTTCTTC. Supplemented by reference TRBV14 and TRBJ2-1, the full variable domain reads EAGVTQFPSHSVIEKGQTVTLRCDPISGHDNLYWYRRVMGKEIKFLLHFVKESKQDESGMPNNRFLAERTGGTYSTLKVQPAELEDSGVYFCASSQGSRLAGDASYNEQFFGPGTRLTVL.

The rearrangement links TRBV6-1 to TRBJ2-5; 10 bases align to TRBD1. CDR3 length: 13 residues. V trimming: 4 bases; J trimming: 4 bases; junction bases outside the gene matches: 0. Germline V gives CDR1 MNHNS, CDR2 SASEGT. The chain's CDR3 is CASSGDRGETQYF. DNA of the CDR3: TGTGCCAGCAGTGGGGACAGGGGAGAGACCCAGTACTTC.

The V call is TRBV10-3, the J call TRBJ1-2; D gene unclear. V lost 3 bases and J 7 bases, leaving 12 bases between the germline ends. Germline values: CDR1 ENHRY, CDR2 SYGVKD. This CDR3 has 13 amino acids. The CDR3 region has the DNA TGTGCCATCAGTGACGCGGGGTCCCCTGGCTACACCTTC. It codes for CAISDAGSPGYTF.

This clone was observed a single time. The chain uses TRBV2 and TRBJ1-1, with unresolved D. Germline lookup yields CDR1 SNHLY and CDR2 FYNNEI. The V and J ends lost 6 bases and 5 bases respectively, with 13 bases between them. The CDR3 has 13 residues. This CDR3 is CASRGNPGTEAFF. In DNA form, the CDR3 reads TGTGCCAGCAGGGGAAACCCAGGAACTGAAGCTTTCTTT.